The rows below give T cell receptor beta chains drawn from one sample of a study of T cell changes during pregnancy in multiple sclerosis. Profiled with immunoSEQ multiplex PCR; TCRdb holds only in-frame clones, not every one. Here the sample spans 50,000 or so clones, about 90% being singletons. The sample here was CD4+ T cells from peripheral blood mononuclear cells, taken after pregnancy. All receptors come from a female donor with multiple sclerosis, enrolled in a pregnancy study. Each CDR3 is given with its conserved first and last residue. A D gene is named only where the DNA matches it firmly. Clone size is shown for a subset of rows, as once, few, many or a class of expanded clone.

>TRBD2|.|TRBV7-9|TRBJ2-5
TGTGCCAGCAGCTTGACTAGCGGGAGACAAGAGACCCAGTACTTC
CASSLTSGRQETQYF
>TRBD1|.|TRBV7-3|TRBJ2-1
TGTGCCAGCAGCTCGACAGGGTTCAACAATGAGCAGTTCTTC
CASSSTGFNNEQFF
>TRBD1|once|TRBV29-1|TRBJ2-1
TGCAGCGTTTATAAGGGACAGGGAGTCCCCCGGGGCAATGAGCAGTTCTTC
CSVYKGQGVPRGNEQFF
>.|.|TRBV28|TRBJ2-1
TGTGCCAGCAGTTTCCCGGGAACCCCCGTGCAGTTCTTC
CASSFPGTPVQFF
>.|once|TRBV12-5|TRBJ2-2
TGTGCTAGTGGTTTCGAGTCCCTAAACACCGGGGAGCTGTTTTTT
CASGFESLNTGELFF
>.|.|TRBV6-5|TRBJ1-2
TGTGCCAGCAGGACGGGTACCTATGGCTACACCTTC
CASRTGTYGYTF
>.|.|TRBV7-2|TRBJ2-7
TGTGCCAGCAGCTTAGATATCTCCCCAGTGCAGTACTTC
CASSLDISPVQYF
>.|.|TRBV9|TRBJ1-2
TGTGCCAGCAGTCGAGAGGACACAGGCTATGGCTACACCTTC
CASSREDTGYGYTF
>.|.|TRBV7-2|TRBJ2-5
TGTGCCAGCACCTTGGGGCCTGGGAAGACCCAGTACTTC
CASTLGPGKTQYF
>.|.|TRBV29-1|TRBJ2-7
TGCAGCGTTATCGAGCGGATCTACGAGCAGTACTTC
CSVIERIYEQYF
>TRBD2|.|TRBV28|TRBJ2-1
TGTGCCAGCAGTTTATGGGGGACTAGCGGGAGGAATGAGCAGTTCTTC
CASSLWGTSGRNEQFF
>TRBD2|.|TRBV27|TRBJ2-7
TGTGCCAGCAGTTTACGGGAGGCCCAGCGGGAGCAGTACTTC
CASSLREAQREQYF
>TRBD1|.|TRBV19|TRBJ1-5
TGTGCCAGACATGTAGACCGGGACAGGGAGAACAATCAGCCCCAGCATTTT
CARHVDRDRENNQPQHF
>.|.|TRBV19|TRBJ1-2
TGTGCCAGTAGTAAAACAGGGCCTGGCTACACCTTC
CASSKTGPGYTF
>.|.|TRBV4-1|TRBJ2-1
TGCGCCAGCAGCAGCGATCGGCTTAGCTCCTACAATGAGCAGTTCTTC
CASSSDRLSSYNEQFF
>.|.|TRBV28|TRBJ1-2
TGTGCCAGCAGCCAAAAACGGGGATTCACTAACTATGGCTACACCTTC
CASSQKRGFTNYGYTF
>.|.|TRBV5-8|TRBJ1-4
TGTGCCAGCAGCTTCGGTGGCAGGGTTGTGGGTGAAAAACTGTTTTTT
CASSFGGRVVGEKLFF
>TRBD1|.|TRBV19|TRBJ2-5
TGTGCCAGTAGGCAGACAGGGGGCGGAGAGACCCAGTACTTC
CASRQTGGGETQYF
>TRBD2|.|TRBV7-2|TRBJ2-3
TGTGCCAGCAGCCCAGTAGCGGGAGGGTCCGTGGGCACGCAGTATTTT
CASSPVAGGSVGTQYF
>TRBD2|.|TRBV25-1|TRBJ2-1
TGTGCCAGCAGCCTCCTTGGGAGGGGCTACAATGAGCAGTTCTTC
CASSLLGRGYNEQFF
>.|.|TRBV28|TRBJ2-2
TGTGCCAGCAGTTTTGTACCCGGGAGAACCGGGGAGCTGTTTTTT
CASSFVPGRTGELFF
>.|.|TRBV5-6|TRBJ2-4
TGTGCCAGCAGCTTGGAGGGAGGCCGAACCCTAGCCAAAAACATTCAGTACTTC
CASSLEGGRTLAKNIQYF
>TRBD1|many|TRBV27|TRBJ2-7
TGTGCCAGCAGCCAAAGACAGGGGACAATCCAGTACTTC
CASSQRQGTIQYF
>.|.|TRBV11-3|TRBJ2-5
TGTGCCAGCAGCCAACTAGAAAAAGAGACCCAGTACTTC
CASSQLEKETQYF
>.|.|TRBV7-6|TRBJ2-5
TGTGCCAGCAGCTTAGATACGAGAGAAGAGACCCAGTACTTC
CASSLDTREETQYF
>.|.|TRBV5-8|TRBJ2-1
TGTGCCAGCAGATCAGCGGGTTCCTACAATGAGCAGTTCTTC
CASRSAGSYNEQFF
>.|.|TRBV19|TRBJ2-1
TGTGCCAGTAGTATAGCCACTATCAATGAGCAGTTCTTC
CASSIATINEQFF
>TRBD2|.|TRBV5-1|TRBJ2-2
TGCGCCAGCAGAAAGGGACTAGCGGAGACCGGGGAGCTGTTTTTT
CASRKGLAETGELFF
>.|.|TRBV10-2|TRBJ2-7
TGCGCCAGCAGTGAGGCGTCCGGGAGTCCTCCCTACGAGCAGTACTTC
CASSEASGSPPYEQYF
>TRBD1|.|TRBV7-9|TRBJ2-7
TGTGCCAGCAGCTGGAGGGGACAGGGGGACTACGAGCAGTACTTC
CASSWRGQGDYEQYF
>TRBD1|.|TRBV6-1|TRBJ2-7
TGTGCCAGCGGGTTACAGGGGGCCTACGAGCAGTACTTC
CASGLQGAYEQYF
>TRBD2|.|TRBV13|TRBJ2-5
TGTGCCAGCAGCCTCCAGACTAGCGGAGAGACCCAGTACTTC
CASSLQTSGETQYF
>TRBD2|.|TRBV6-4|TRBJ2-7
TGTGCCAGCAGTGAGGGGTCGGGGGGGTTCTACGAGCAGTACTTC
CASSEGSGGFYEQYF
>.|.|TRBV2|TRBJ1-1
TGTGCCAGCAGTGAAGCGGGGGGGGGAACTGAAGCTTTCTTT
CASSEAGGGTEAFF
>TRBD2|.|TRBV28|TRBJ2-2
TGTGCCAGCAGCGGACTAGCGGGGACCGGGGAGCTGTTTTTT
CASSGLAGTGELFF
>TRBD2|.|TRBV9|TRBJ2-5
TGTGCCAGCAGCACGGGACTAGCGGAGACCCAGTACTTC
CASSTGLAETQYF
>TRBD2|.|TRBV7-9|TRBJ2-1
TGTGCCAGCAGGACCGATCTAGCGGGAGTTCGCTTGGGTGAGCAGTTCTTC
CASRTDLAGVRLGEQFF
>TRBD2|.|TRBV15|TRBJ2-3
TGTGCCACCAGCAGAGATCGGGGGGGCACAGATACGCAGTATTTT
CATSRDRGGTDTQYF
>TRBD1|.|TRBV2|TRBJ1-1
TGTGCCAGCAGTTTAACAGGGGGGGACACTGAAGCTTTCTTT
CASSLTGGDTEAFF
>.|.|TRBV27|TRBJ2-7
TGTGCCAGCAGGCAAGCTTACGAGCAGTACTTC
CASRQAYEQYF
>.|.|TRBV18|TRBJ2-3
TGTGCCAGCTCACCCCTCCAGGCACAAGAAAACACAGATACGCAGTATTTT
CASSPLQAQENTDTQYF
>TRBD2|.|TRBV29-1|TRBJ2-5
TGCAGCGCCAGACTAGCGGGAGTGGGGGAGACCCAGTACTTC
CSARLAGVGETQYF
>.|.|TRBV9|TRBJ1-1
TGTGCCAGCAGCTACCGGGGAATGAGGACTGAAGCTTTCTTT
CASSYRGMRTEAFF
>TRBD1|.|TRBV28|TRBJ2-7
TGTGCCAGCAGTTCGCAGGGGGTCTTCTTC
CASSSQGVFF
>.|few|TRBV11-2|TRBJ2-2
TGTGCCAGCAGCTTAGTCCAGAACACGAACACCGGGGAGCTGTTTTTT
CASSLVQNTNTGELFF
>TRBD1|.|TRBV5-1|TRBJ2-4
TGCGCCAGCAGCGGGGGACAGGGGACTCAAAGAGGGGTACGAGCCAAAAACATTCAGTACTTC
CASSGGQGTQRGVRAKNIQYF
>.|.|TRBV7-3|TRBJ2-6
TGTGCCAGCGCCCGGGGGAGTGCTGGGGCCAACGTCCTGACTTTC
CASARGSAGANVLTF
>TRBD2|.|TRBV29-1|TRBJ2-1
TGCAGCGTTGAAGATCCCCGTCCTAGCGGGAGGAAAAATGAGCAGTTCTTC
CSVEDPRPSGRKNEQFF
>.|.|TRBV7-2|TRBJ1-3
TGTGCCAGCAGCTTGGGGGGGGCGTTGGGAAACACCATATATTTT
CASSLGGALGNTIYF
>TRBD2|.|TRBV28|TRBJ2-5
TGTGCCAGCAGCCCGGGACTAGGGGGGACCCAGTACTTC
CASSPGLGGTQYF
>TRBD1|.|TRBV27|TRBJ2-6
TGTGCCAGCAGTTTAGCCCGGGACAGTTACTCTGGGGCCAACGTCCTGACTTTC
CASSLARDSYSGANVLTF
>TRBD2|.|TRBV11-3|TRBJ2-1
TGTGCCAGCAGCTCCGGACTAGAGTACAATGAGCAGTTCTTC
CASSSGLEYNEQFF
>TRBD1|.|TRBV5-5|TRBJ2-3
TGTGCCAGCAGCTTGCAGGGGGGCACAGATACGCAGTATTTT
CASSLQGGTDTQYF
>TRBD1|.|TRBV29-1|TRBJ2-1
TGCAGCGTTGGCGACATCCGGGACAGGGCCTACAATGAGCAGTTCTTC
CSVGDIRDRAYNEQFF